This TCR beta chain was documented in a study of shared clonotypes between healthy human individuals. The V and J ends lost 4 bases and 0 bases respectively, with 10 bases between them. In germline, CDR1 is SEHNR, CDR2 FQNEAQ (reference sequence). This CDR3 region has 14 residues. Deep-level assay runs were performed. Unsorted PBMC DNA was sequenced on ten immunoSEQ deep assay plates. Generated by immunoSEQ multiplex PCR, the TCRdb table keeps only in-frame clones and is missing some. The sample lists more than 450,000 clones; more than 65% were seen once. The sequencing sample was made of PBMCs. This sequence originates from a middle-aged woman in good health. Some clones in this sample may be carry-over from other donors' samples. The genes are TRBV7-9 and TRBJ2-7; D not resolved. The CDR3 sequence: CASSSSKISYEQYF. The CDR3 DNA sequence: TGTGCCAGCAGCTCGAGTAAGATCTCCTACGAGCAGTACTTC.